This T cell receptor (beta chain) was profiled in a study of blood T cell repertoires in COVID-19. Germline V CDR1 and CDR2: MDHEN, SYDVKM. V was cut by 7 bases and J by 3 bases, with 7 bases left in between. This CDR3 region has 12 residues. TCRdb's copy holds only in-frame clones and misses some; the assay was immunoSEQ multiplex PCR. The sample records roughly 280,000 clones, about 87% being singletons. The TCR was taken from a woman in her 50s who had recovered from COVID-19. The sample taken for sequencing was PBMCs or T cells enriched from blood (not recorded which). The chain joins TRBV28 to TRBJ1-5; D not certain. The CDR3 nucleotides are TGTGCCAGCATCCAGTTCAATCAGCCCCAGCATTTT. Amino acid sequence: CASIQFNQPQHF.